Detailed here is one T cell receptor (beta chain). The V end lost 4 bases, the J end lost 0 bases, and 7 bases lay between the germline ends. This CDR3 has 13 amino acids. Germline assignment: CDR1 SGHKS and CDR2 YYEKEE (reference sequence). This entry is derived from a study of shared clonotypes between healthy human individuals. Measured with immunoSEQ multiplex PCR; TCRdb has only the in-frame clones, and not every one. The top ten hold about 0.45% of the sample, which has around 1.6 million clones, 95% to 99% seen once. The sequenced sample consisted of naive CD4+ T cells sorted from blood. The sample's subset: CD45RA+ positively selected. This chain uses TRBV5-5 with TRBJ1-1; D is unresolved. This sequence was found in a young man in good health. This CDR3 reads CASSPMMNTEAFF. CDR3 DNA: TGTGCCAGCAGCCCTATGATGAACACTGAAGCTTTCTTT. The full variable domain, with the rest looked up from reference TRBV5-5 and TRBJ1-1, is DAGVTQSPTHLIKTRGQQVTLRCSPISGHKSVSWYQQVLGQGPQFIFQYYEKEERGRGNFPDRFSARQFPNYSSELNVNALLLGDSALYLCASSPMMNTEAFFGQGTRLTVV.